This T cell receptor beta chain emerged from a study of shared clonotypes between healthy human individuals. Study-wide context: Aged 18 to 49, the donors were a couple of women and a few men.

This clone has a single count. Its antigen is not known. The trim removed 6 bases at V and 1 base at J, leaving 5 bases unmatched. Looked up from germline, CDR1 is MNHNY and CDR2 is SVGAGI (reference sequence). The CDR3 is 14 residues long. Original methodology: ImmunoSEQ supplied junction-only sequences lacking quality scores, so filtering was different. Only in-frame clones appear in the TCRdb table, and some are missing; sequencing was by immunoSEQ multiplex PCR. The DNA was the basis for D and trimming; V, J and clone size are from that table. The table lists about 2,500,000 clones, around nine tenths of them singletons, with around 0.14% in the top ten. Study-level points and caveats: Sampling involved blood alone; tissue repertoires likely differ. Estimated richness values were generally larger in naive subsets than in memory subsets.

Sequenced sample: naive CD4+ T cells sorted from blood. Sample subset: CD45RA+ positively selected. The origin of this receptor is a man between 18 and 35 years old in good health. The rearrangement links TRBV6-6 to TRBJ2-7; 8 bases line up with TRBD1. The CDR3 DNA reads as TGTGCCAGCAGCCGACAGGGGAAGTCCTACGAGCAGTACTTC. Encoded protein: CASSRQGKSYEQYF.